Shown below are 29 T cell receptor beta chains from a single sample sequenced in a study of shared clonotypes between healthy human individuals. Naive CD8 cells were CD45RO-negative, positively selected for CCR7, excluding terminally differentiated effector memory CD45RA+ cells. Repertoires were generated with immunoSEQ multiplex PCR, while TCRdb's copy carries only in-frame clones and drops some. The repertoire holds hundreds of thousands of clones, with roughly 96% as singletons. Source material: naive CD8+ T cells sorted from blood. These TCRs come from a woman between 25 and 40 years old in good health.

The chain employs TRBV29-1 and TRBJ2-2, with D possibly matching TRBD2 (5 bases). The CDR3 covers 14 residues. Between the trimmed V and J ends, which lost 4 bases and 5 bases, there was a span of 14 bases. Germline assignment: CDR1 SQVTM and CDR2 ANQGSEA. Here the CDR3 reads CSVGEGLETGELFF. The CDR3 DNA reads TGCAGCGTTGGAGAGGGTTTGGAGACCGGGGAGCTGTTTTTT.

The V gene is TRBV29-1, the J gene TRBJ2-2, with D possibly TRBD2 on 6 matching bases. This CDR3 contains 15 residues. Germline-derived CDR1 and CDR2 are SQVTM and ANQGSEA. V lost 4 bases and J 4 bases, leaving 16 bases between the germline ends. The CDR3 region is CSVAGEGVFTGELFF. As DNA, the CDR3 is TGCAGCGTTGCGGGGGAAGGCGTTTTCACCGGGGAGCTGTTTTTT.

The V gene is TRBV7-8, the J gene TRBJ2-1; D uncertain. Trimming took off 2 bases at V and 5 bases at J, with 16 bases between the two ends. The CDR3 loop spans 16 amino acids. Germline V gives CDR1 SGHVS, CDR2 FQNEAQ. The CDR3 nucleotides read TGTGCCAGCAGCTTAAATGCTGGGTACCTTGACAATGAGCAGTTCTTC. Its translation is CASSLNAGYLDNEQFF.

The chain recombines TRBV2 with TRBJ1-2, with a possible D match to TRBD1 (5 bases). The germline V gene has CDR1 SNHLY and CDR2 FYNNEI. The CDR3 has 15 residues. V shed 3 bases and J shed 3 bases, with 14 bases lying between them. CDR3 amino acids: CASSEEGFRDYGYTF. Here the CDR3 DNA reads TGTGCCAGCAGTGAGGAGGGGTTCCGAGACTATGGCTACACCTTC.

This rearrangement joins TRBV9 to TRBJ2-1; 9 bases agree with TRBD1. The CDR3 has 15 residues. V shed 3 bases, J shed 3 bases, and the junction held 4 bases outside the gene matches. The germline V gene has CDR1 SGDLS and CDR2 YYNGEE. The CDR3 protein is CASSGTGVIYNEQFF. DNA for the CDR3: TGTGCCAGCAGCGGGACAGGGGTAATCTACAATGAGCAGTTCTTC.

The chain employs TRBV2 and TRBJ1-1; unclear D gene. Germline V gene lookup returns CDR1 SNHLY and CDR2 FYNNEI. V lost 8 bases, J lost 0 bases, and 7 bases lay in between. This CDR3 comprises 12 residues. CDR3 nucleotide sequence: TGTGCCAGCGAGGCCGTGAACACTGAAGCTTTCTTT. It translates to CASEAVNTEAFF.

The V and J genes are TRBV5-1 and TRBJ2-1; 9 bases line up with TRBD2. CDR1 is SGHRS, CDR2 YFSETQ, per germline. The V gene end was trimmed by 4 bases and the J gene end by 3 bases; junction bases not matched to a gene: 5. The CDR3 sequence is 15 residues long. The chain's CDR3 is CASSLLAGSYNEQFF. The CDR3 DNA sequence: TGCGCCAGCAGCCTCCTAGCGGGAAGCTACAATGAGCAGTTCTTC.

J is TRBJ1-3 and V is TRBV5-6; 9 bases are shared with TRBD1. The V gene end was trimmed by 5 bases and the J gene end by 1 base; junction bases not matched to a gene: 4. CDR3 length: 15 amino acids. Germline V gene lookup returns CDR1 SGHDT and CDR2 YYEEEE. The DNA for the CDR3 is TGTGCCAGCAGTCTTGGGACAGGGTCTGGAAACACCATATATTTT. Its protein is CASSLGTGSGNTIYF.

On this clone itself: The sample carries other DNA sequences with the same CDR3. This chain links TRBV5-6 with TRBJ2-1; D is uncertain. The CDR3 is 11 amino acids. Deletions cut 1 base from V and 6 bases from J, with 2 bases between. Germline CDR1 and CDR2: SGHDT and YYEEEE. CDR3 nucleotides: TGTGCCAGCAGCTTGATCAATGAGCAGTTCTTC. This translates into CASSLINEQFF.

This clone occurred once. The V and J genes are TRBV5-1 and TRBJ1-1, with D hard to call. Germline assignment: CDR1 SGHRS and CDR2 YFSETQ. The CDR3 is 12 amino acids. With 7 bases removed from V and 2 bases from J, the gap between germline ends came to 9 bases. CDR3 residues: CASGRGNTEAFF. DNA of the CDR3: TGCGCCAGCGGGCGGGGAAACACTGAAGCTTTCTTT. The complete variable domain, with remaining parts taken from reference TRBV5-1 and TRBJ1-1, reads KAGVTQTPRYLIKTRGQQVTLSCSPISGHRSVSWYQQTPGQGLQFLFEYFSETQRNKGNFPGRFSGRQFSNSRSEMNVSTLELGDSALYLCASGRGNTEAFFGQGTRLTVV.

The V call is TRBV19, the J call TRBJ1-5; 7 bases line up with TRBD1. The CDR3 is made up of 13 amino acids. With V trimmed by 11 bases and J by 5 bases, 9 bases remained unmatched. The germline V gene encodes CDR1 LNHDA and CDR2 SQIVND (reference sequence). The CDR3 protein is CASHRRGHQPQHF. The CDR3 DNA reads as TGTGCCTCCCATCGGAGGGGGCATCAGCCCCAGCATTTT.

The chain carries TRBV19 and TRBJ2-7; a possible D gene is TRBD2 (10 bases). CDR1 and CDR2 (germline): LNHDA, SQIVND (reference sequence). V was trimmed by 6 bases and J by 4 bases, leaving 28 bases between them. CDR3 size: 18 residues. The CDR3 sequence: CASRGQGSSTSGPYEQYF. Here the CDR3 DNA reads TGTGCCAGTAGAGGACAGGGGTCCTCGACTAGCGGGCCATACGAGCAGTACTTC.

CDR3 in DNA: TGTGCCAGCAGCTTAGTCGGGCGAGCCGGAGCCAAAAACATTCAGTACTTC. It yields the protein CASSLVGRAGAKNIQYF. The V gene is TRBV7-2, the J gene TRBJ2-4; D gene uncertain. Trimming left V 1 base short and J 0 bases short, with 13 bases between. The germline CDR1 and CDR2 sequences are SGHTA and FQGNSA. The CDR3 consists of 17 residues. Looking up the rest from reference TRBV7-2 and TRBJ2-4 gives the full variable domain: GAGVSQSPSNKVTEKGKDVELRCDPISGHTALYWYRQSLGQGLEFLIYFQGNSAPDKSGLPSDRFSAERTGGSVSTLTIQRTQQEDSAVYLCASSLVGRAGAKNIQYFGAGTRLSVL.

This rearrangement joins TRBV21-1 to TRBJ2-1; no check of the table's D call, TRBD2, against the DNA was made. TRBV21-1 is a pseudogene. The length of the CDR3 is 15 residues. The DNA of the CDR3 is TGTGCCAGCAGCAAATCGGGAGTTACCTACAATGAGCAGTTCTTC. Translating it yields CASSKSGVTYNEQFF.

The V and J genes are TRBV13 and TRBJ2-7; 9 nucleotides match TRBD1. Germline assignment: CDR1 PRHDT and CDR2 FYEKMQ (reference sequence). CDR3 length: 15 residues. With V trimmed by 5 bases and J by 6 bases, 11 bases remained unmatched. The CDR3 sequence: CASSDPGQGVVEQYF. DNA of the CDR3: TGTGCCAGCAGCGATCCGGGACAGGGTGTTGTCGAGCAGTACTTC.

V is TRBV4-1 and J is TRBJ2-3; TRBD2 matches 14 bases. After removal of 2 bases from V and 5 bases from J, the junction contained 6 bases not matched to a gene. CDR1 and CDR2 (germline): MGHRA, YSYEKL. The CDR3 has 17 amino acids. The CDR3 loop is CASSQPTSGRAGDTQYF. Here the CDR3 DNA reads TGCGCCAGCAGCCAACCGACTAGCGGGAGGGCCGGAGATACGCAGTATTTT.

This rearrangement joins TRBV15 to TRBJ1-2; D is undetermined. The CDR3 runs 14 residues. Trimming cost V 1 base and J 9 bases, with 15 bases left between them. Germline CDR1 and CDR2: LNHNV and YYDKDF (reference sequence). The DNA of the CDR3 is TGTGCCACCAGCAGAGCGGTTGCGGAGATTAGCTACACCTTC. Amino acid sequence: CATSRAVAEISYTF.

This clone was counted a few times. Distinct nucleotide sequences in the sample also encode this CDR3. The J gene is TRBJ2-1, the V gene TRBV29-1, with 11 bases aligning to TRBD1. Unmatched junction bases numbered 2, after V lost 4 bases and J lost 6 bases. This CDR3 region has 13 residues. Per the germline V gene, CDR1 is SQVTM and CDR2 is ANQGSEA. This CDR3 reads CSVGGQGGNEQFF. The DNA of the CDR3 is TGCAGCGTTGGGGGACAGGGGGGCAATGAGCAGTTCTTC.

The chain uses TRBV9 and TRBJ2-4, with 13 bases lining up with TRBD2. V shed 4 bases, J shed 13 bases, and the junction held 14 bases outside the gene matches. The germline V gene has CDR1 SGDLS and CDR2 YYNGEE. The CDR3 extends over 16 amino acids. The CDR3 nucleotides read TGTGCCAGCAGCCCCCGGACTAGCGGGAGTTTTACTTTGCAGTACTTC. As protein: CASSPRTSGSFTLQYF.

The rearrangement uses TRBV5-4 and TRBJ2-2; 10 nucleotides match TRBD1. CDR1 SGHNT and CDR2 YYREEE come from the germline V gene (reference sequence). The CDR3 runs to 15 residues. V shed 4 bases, J shed 3 bases, and the junction held 3 bases outside the gene matches. In nucleotides, the CDR3 is TGTGCCAGCAGCCTAGGGACAGGGGACACCGGGGAGCTGTTTTTT. Its protein is CASSLGTGDTGELFF. Based on the CDR3 plus reference TRBV5-4 and TRBJ2-2, the full variable domain is ETGVTQSPTHLIKTRGQQVTLRCSSQSGHNTVSWYQQALGQGPQFIFQYYREEENGRGNFPPRFSGLQFPNYSSELNVNALELDDSALYLCASSLGTGDTGELFFGEGSRLTVL.

The rearrangement links TRBV28 to TRBJ2-5; 7 bases are a match to TRBD1. This CDR3 contains 17 residues. The V gene's germline CDR1 is MDHEN and CDR2 SYDVKM. CDR3 DNA: TGTGCTTCAAGGATGACACCGGGACAGCCGATCCAAGAGACCCAGTACTTC. It encodes CASRMTPGQPIQETQYF.

This rearrangement joins TRBV5-6 to TRBJ2-7; 8 positions agree with TRBD2. CDR1 SGHDT and CDR2 YYEEEE come from the germline V gene. V trimming: 2 bases; J trimming: 2 bases; junction bases outside the gene matches: 3. The CDR3 length is 14 residues. CDR3 nucleotides: TGTGCCAGCAGCTTTAGCGGGATAGCCTACGAGCAGTACTTC. Protein: CASSFSGIAYEQYF.

V gene TRBV2 combines with J gene TRBJ2-7; D unclear. V dropped 0 bases and J dropped 2 bases, with 11 bases sitting between them. The CDR3 runs 15 residues. The germline V gene encodes CDR1 SNHLY and CDR2 FYNNEI. The CDR3 DNA reads TGTGCCAGCAGTGAAGCGGTCAGTAAAGCCTACGAGCAGTACTTC. This sequence encodes CASSEAVSKAYEQYF. Looking up the rest from reference TRBV2 and TRBJ2-7 gives the full variable domain: EPEVTQTPSHQVTQMGQEVILRCVPISNHLYFYWYRQILGQKVEFLVSFYNNEISEKSEIFDDQFSVERPDGSNFTLKIRSTKLEDSAMYFCASSEAVSKAYEQYFGPGTRLTVT.

J is TRBJ2-3 and V is TRBV19; 10 nucleotides match TRBD1. This CDR3 contains 14 residues. Trimming took 7 bases from V and 7 from J; bases not matched to a gene: 8. Germline CDR1 is LNHDA and CDR2 is SQIVND (reference sequence). CDR3 residues: CASKIRDRGHTQYF. The CDR3 DNA sequence: TGTGCCAGTAAAATCCGGGACAGGGGACATACGCAGTATTTT.

Notes on this clone: Other DNA sequences in this sample translate to the same CDR3. V gene TRBV27 combines with J gene TRBJ2-1; the match to TRBD1 covers 8 bases. The CDR3 runs to 16 residues. The V gene's germline CDR1 is MNHEY and CDR2 SMNVEV (reference sequence). The ends lost 2 bases at V and 5 bases at J; junction bases unmatched: 8. The CDR3 sequence: CASSLLGQGFDNEQFF. For the CDR3, the DNA is TGTGCCAGCAGTTTACTCGGACAGGGATTCGACAATGAGCAGTTCTTC.

The chain couples TRBV2 to TRBJ2-1, with D possibly being TRBD1 or TRBD2 (5 bases each). The V gene's germline CDR1 is SNHLY and CDR2 FYNNEI. CDR3 length: 17 residues. The V end was cut by 2 bases, the J end by 4 bases, with 18 bases between. The CDR3 nucleotides are TGTGCCAGCAGTGAACTCCGGGACCACAGGAGTTACAATGAGCAGTTCTTC. Its translation: CASSELRDHRSYNEQFF.

The chain recombines TRBV2 with TRBJ2-1; 13 bases fit TRBD2. CDR3 size: 20 residues. V trimming: 2 bases; J trimming: 5 bases; junction bases outside the gene matches: 15. CDR1 is SNHLY, CDR2 FYNNEI, per germline. Written as DNA, the CDR3 is TGTGCCAGCAGTGAATCATACGACAGGAGAGGGACTAGCGGGGACAATGAGCAGTTCTTC. Its protein product is CASSESYDRRGTSGDNEQFF. The complete variable domain, with remaining parts taken from reference TRBV2 and TRBJ2-1, reads EPEVTQTPSHQVTQMGQEVILRCVPISNHLYFYWYRQILGQKVEFLVSFYNNEISEKSEIFDDQFSVERPDGSNFTLKIRSTKLEDSAMYFCASSESYDRRGTSGDNEQFFGPGTRLTVL.

The J gene is TRBJ2-5, the V gene TRBV28; maybe TRBD1 (6 bases). There are 15 residues in the CDR3. Deletions cut 4 bases from V and 2 bases from J, with 14 bases between. In germline, CDR1 is MDHEN, CDR2 SYDVKM. CDR3 loop: CASSSYRGGQETQYF. The CDR3 coding sequence is TGTGCCAGCAGTTCCTACAGAGGGGGACAAGAGACCCAGTACTTC.

The CDR3 sequence is CASSPAPGGRGRNTEAFF. CDR3 nucleotides: TGCGCCAGCAGTCCCGCCCCCGGGGGGCGCGGGAGGAACACTGAAGCTTTCTTT. The chain has TRBV10-2 and TRBJ1-1; D may be TRBD1 (6 bases). V gave up 5 bases and J gave up 1 base, with 23 bases separating them. Germline V gene data show CDR1 as WSHSY and CDR2 as SAAADI. There are 18 residues in the CDR3.